The source of this T cell receptor beta chain is a study of tumor-infiltrating lymphocytes in oesophageal squamous cell carcinoma. The V end was cut by 1 base, the J end by 8 bases, with 7 bases between. The CDR3 contains 12 residues. Germline V gives CDR1 SGDLS, CDR2 YYNGEE. Each CDR3 protein is one row after TCRdb ran MiXCR on the PCR reads. This sample has 20,000 to 25,000 distinct CDR3 sequences, with more than 35% found just once. Sequencing was carried out using esophageal tumor tissue. The chain carries TRBV9 and TRBJ2-1; perhaps TRBD1 as D (6 bases). This sequence was found in a male donor with esophageal squamous cell carcinoma. CDR3 protein: CASSVSGDEQFF. Written as DNA, the CDR3 is TGTGCCAGCAGCGTATCAGGGGATGAGCAGTTCTTC.